This TCR beta chain was recorded in a study of shared clonotypes between healthy human individuals. Only in-frame clones appear in the TCRdb table, and some are missing; sequencing was by immunoSEQ multiplex PCR. Of about 2.1 million clones in the sample, about 93% are singletons; the top ten hold roughly 1.7%. Study-level findings and limits: Memory subsets generally showed smaller estimated richness than naive subsets did.

CDR3 length: 15 residues. J gave up 2 bases and V 6 bases, and 6 bases lay outside the gene matches. From germline, CDR1 is ENHRY and CDR2 SYGVKD. Remarks on this clone: The antigen is undetermined.

Terminally differentiated effector memory CD45RA+ cells were excluded from the naive CD8 cells, which were CD45RO-negative and positively selected for CCR7. The TCR was taken from a man younger than 35 in good health. Some clones in this sample may be carry-over from other donors' samples. This chain uses TRBV10-3 with TRBJ2-5, with 10 bases fitting TRBD1. The sequenced sample consisted of naive CD8+ T cells from PBMCs. The CDR3 DNA is TGTGCCATCAGCTCTGGACAGGGGGTGCAAGAGACCCAGTACTTC. It codes for CAISSGQGVQETQYF.